This is a list of T cell receptor beta chains from one sample in a study of blood T cell repertoires in COVID-19. TCRdb keeps only in-frame clones here, not all; method: immunoSEQ multiplex PCR. The sample has approximately 150,000 clones, over 80% seen once. The sample taken for sequencing was peripheral blood. These receptor sequences come from a woman between 50 and 59 years old with acute or convalescent COVID-19. Both conserved end residues are part of each CDR3. Each record gives: V gene, J gene, clone size, D gene, CDR3 DNA, CDR3 protein. The D gene is left open where the match is weak. Size values are once, few and many counts, or a class for expanded clones, and some rows have none.

TRBV6-2/TRBV6-3	TRBJ1-2	.	.	TGTGCCAGCACCCCCCGTAAAGGGGCCTACGGCTACACCTTC	CASTPRKGAYGYTF
TRBV28	TRBJ2-1	.	.	TGTGCCAGCAGCACCACAGGTGGGTGGTACAATGAGCAGTTCTTC	CASSTTGGWYNEQFF
TRBV6-5	TRBJ1-2	.	.	TGTGCCAGCAGTTACGGTGACACCTATGGCTACACCTTC	CASSYGDTYGYTF
TRBV27	TRBJ2-7	.	TRBD1	TGTGCCAGCAGGGGGACAGGGACCACTTCCGAGCAGTACTTC	CASRGTGTTSEQYF
TRBV6-5	TRBJ1-1	.	.	TGTGCCAGCAGTTACGACAGGACCAACACTGAAGCTTTCTTT	CASSYDRTNTEAFF
TRBV4-2	TRBJ2-1	.	TRBD1	TGTGCCAGCAGCCAAGGTGCAGGGACAGCCTACAATGAGCAGTTCTTC	CASSQGAGTAYNEQFF
TRBV11-2	TRBJ2-5	.	TRBD2	TGTGCCAGCAGCTCCTATTTCGGGAGGGCCGTTAAGACCCAGTACTTC	CASSSYFGRAVKTQYF
TRBV14	TRBJ1-1	.	.	TGTGCCAGCAGCCACCAAGGGGGTTTTACTGAAGCTTTCTTT	CASSHQGGFTEAFF
TRBV4-1	TRBJ1-2	.	.	TGCGCCAGCAGCCAAGCTGCGCCCTCCTATGGCTACACCTTC	CASSQAAPSYGYTF
TRBV29-1	TRBJ1-1	.	.	TGCAGCGCTACAGGACCGATCAACACTGAAGCTTTCTTT	CSATGPINTEAFF
TRBV27	TRBJ2-1	.	.	TGTGCCAGCAGGGAAGAGGGCAGCTCCTACAATGAGCAGTTCTTC	CASREEGSSYNEQFF
TRBV5-1	TRBJ2-1	.	TRBD1	TGCGCCAGCAGCTTACAGGGGTGGGATGAGCAGTTCTTC	CASSLQGWDEQFF
TRBV6-2/TRBV6-3	TRBJ1-2	.	.	TGTGCCAGCAGTTACGTTGAAAGGGGTGGCGGCTACACCTTC	CASSYVERGGGYTF
TRBV6-5	TRBJ1-2	.	.	TGTGCCACCGGAGAACGAGTTCTTCTATTTGGCTACACCTTC	CATGERVLLFGYTF
TRBV10-3	TRBJ2-3	.	.	TGTGCCGTGTCAGCCAGCGAGGGGGCAGATACGCAGTATTTT	CAVSASEGADTQYF
TRBV7-9	TRBJ2-2	.	.	TGTGCCAGCAGCTTCACTAGTTCTGAGGTCGGGGAGCTGTTTTTT	CASSFTSSEVGELFF
TRBV20-1	TRBJ2-7	.	.	TGCAGCGTCCTACTAGACTACGAGCAGTACTTC	CSVLLDYEQYF
TRBV6-6	TRBJ2-1	.	TRBD1	TGTGCCAGCAGCCAACCCCGGACAGGGGGGACCGCTGAGCAGTTCTTC	CASSQPRTGGTAEQFF
TRBV7-9	TRBJ1-4	.	.	TGTGCCAGCAGCTTAGCGGGGACGCGAGGGGGTTATGAAAAACTGTTTTTT	CASSLAGTRGGYEKLFF
TRBV11-2	TRBJ2-7	.	.	TGTGCCAGCAGCTTAGACTCGGGGGATCTGGGCTACGAGCAGTACTTC	CASSLDSGDLGYEQYF
TRBV7-2	TRBJ1-2	.	.	TGTGCCAGCAGCCTAACTGACAGAGTTTACTATGGCTACACCTTC	CASSLTDRVYYGYTF
TRBV7-2	TRBJ2-7	once	TRBD1	TGTGCCAGCAGCCCCCGGGACAGGGGGCTCTACGAGCAGTACTTC	CASSPRDRGLYEQYF
TRBV10-2	TRBJ2-4	.	.	TGCGCCAGCAAAGGACGGGGTTTTGAGGACATTCAGTACTTC	CASKGRGFEDIQYF
TRBV19	TRBJ1-1	.	.	TGTGCCAGTAAAAAAAATCGGGAGGGGTGGGAAGCTTTCTTT	CASKKNREGWEAFF
TRBV7-2	TRBJ2-7	.	TRBD1	TGTGCCAGCACAGGGGACAGCTACGAGCAGTACTTC	CASTGDSYEQYF
TRBV19	TRBJ1-5	many	.	TGTGCCAGTAGTATTGTCCAGGTTCGCAATCAGCCCCAGCATTTT	CASSIVQVRNQPQHF
TRBV2	TRBJ2-5	.	.	TGTGCCAGTAGGGACTCCCCGGGGCAAGAGACCCAGTACTTC	CASRDSPGQETQYF
TRBV3-1/TRBV3-2	TRBJ2-1	.	TRBD2	TGTGCCAGCAGCCCGGGACTAGCGGGGTCCAATGAGCAGTTCTTC	CASSPGLAGSNEQFF
TRBV9	TRBJ1-2	.	.	TGTGCCAGCAGCATCTCGTCAGGTCATGGCTACACCTTC	CASSISSGHGYTF
TRBV11-3	TRBJ2-4	.	TRBD1	TGTGCCAGCAGCCCACCTAGACAGGGAAACTACATTCAGTACTTC	CASSPPRQGNYIQYF
TRBV5-1	TRBJ1-3	.	.	TGCGCCAGCAGCTTAAATAGTGGCTCTGGAAACACCATATATTTT	CASSLNSGSGNTIYF
TRBV19	TRBJ1-5	.	TRBD1	TGTGCCAGTAGGTTAGGACAGGACAATCAGCCCCAGCATTTT	CASRLGQDNQPQHF
TRBV3-1/TRBV3-2	TRBJ2-7	.	TRBD2	TGTGCCAGCAGCCAGGTAGCGGGGAGCTCCTACGAGCAGTACTTC	CASSQVAGSSYEQYF
TRBV11-2	TRBJ2-7	.	TRBD2	TGTGCCAGCAGCTCGCGACTAGCGGGAGAACACGAGCAGTACTTC	CASSSRLAGEHEQYF
TRBV5-1	TRBJ2-5	.	.	TGCGCCAGCAGCTTTCAGGGTTTTCAGGAGACCCAGTACTTC	CASSFQGFQETQYF
TRBV5-1	TRBJ1-2	.	.	TGCGCCAGCAGCTTGGGTGGAGGGGCCAACTATGGCTACACCTTC	CASSLGGGANYGYTF
TRBV7-9	TRBJ1-2	.	.	TGTGCCAGCAGCTTACCCAGGGCTGGGGAATCCTATGGCTACACCTTC	CASSLPRAGESYGYTF
TRBV6-6	TRBJ2-1	.	TRBD1	TGTGCCAGCAACCTGGGACAGGGACGGGGTGAGCAGTTCTTC	CASNLGQGRGEQFF
TRBV24-1	TRBJ1-4	.	TRBD1	TGTGCCACCAGTGACCCACAGGGGGCGAATGAAAAACTGTTTTTT	CATSDPQGANEKLFF
TRBV14	TRBJ1-2	.	.	TGTGCCAGCAGCCAAGGGGCAGCCAGACACTATGGCTACACCTTC	CASSQGAARHYGYTF
TRBV18	TRBJ1-3	.	.	TGTGCCAGCTCGGTAGAGGGATACGGCTCTGGAAACACCATATATTTT	CASSVEGYGSGNTIYF
TRBV5-6	TRBJ1-1	few	.	TGTGCCAGCAGGTCGAGTACAGGGTACACTGAAGCTTTCTTT	CASRSSTGYTEAFF
TRBV19	TRBJ1-4	.	.	TGTGCCAGTAGTCCCCAGGGCGGCTCAACTAATGAAAAACTGTTTTTT	CASSPQGGSTNEKLFF
TRBV7-8	TRBJ2-5	.	.	TGTGCCAGCAACTGGGGCTCCATGTGGGAGACCCAGTACTTC	CASNWGSMWETQYF
TRBV3-1/TRBV3-2	TRBJ1-4	.	.	TGTGCCAGCAGCCTAGGAAACAGATGGGCAACTAATGAAAAACTGTTTTTT	CASSLGNRWATNEKLFF
TRBV27	TRBJ1-2	.	TRBD1	TGTGCCAGCAGTCCCCGGACAGGGGAGGCCTATGGCTACACCTTC	CASSPRTGEAYGYTF
TRBV4-3	TRBJ2-7	.	TRBD1	TGCGCCAGCAGCCAAGGGACAGGGGATGTTGACTACGAGCAGTACTTC	CASSQGTGDVDYEQYF
TRBV24-1	TRBJ1-1	.	.	TGTGCCACCAGTGCACAGGCGAACACTGAAGCTTTCTTT	CATSAQANTEAFF
TRBV25-1	TRBJ2-7	.	TRBD2	TGTGCCAGCAGTGAAACATCCAGCGGGAGATCCTACGAGCAGTACTTC	CASSETSSGRSYEQYF